These 20 T cell receptor beta chains came from one sample sequenced in a study of beta chain features in type 1 diabetes. What was sequenced were expressed TCRB transcripts, since all of the isolated RNA had been reverse transcribed. Assay used: immunoSEQ multiplex PCR; TCRdb lists only in-frame clones, some missing. The table records about 360,000 clones, roughly 12% of them present only once. Sequenced input: naive CD4+ T cells from blood. The receptors stem from a young man in good health.

This clone was seen only a few times. This chain joins TRBV29-1 and TRBJ2-5; TRBD2 might be the D (5 bases). V was trimmed by 6 bases and J by 4 bases, leaving 9 bases between them. Germline V lookup: CDR1 SQVTM, CDR2 ANQGSEA. This CDR3 region has 11 residues. The CDR3 nucleotides read TGCAGCGTCGGGGTGAGAGAGACCCAGTACTTC. Protein sequence: CSVGVRETQYF. Variable domain in full (rest from reference TRBV29-1 and TRBJ2-5): SAVISQKPSRDICQRGTSLTIQCQVDSQVTMMFWYRQQPGQSLTLIATANQGSEATYESGFVIDKFPISRPNLTFSTLTVSNMSPEDSSIYLCSVGVRETQYFGPGTRLLVL.

Comment on this clone: At one end the junction does not follow the germline gene, possibly because of a read error. V gene TRBV15 combines with J gene TRBJ2-5; 10 bases fit TRBD1. The V gene's germline CDR1 is LNHNV and CDR2 YYDKDF (reference sequence). There are 15 residues in the CDR3. In DNA form, the CDR3 reads TGTGCCACCAGCGGAGACAGGGGGCGCCGGGAGACCCAGTACTTC. This sequence encodes CATSGDRGRRETQYF.

This clone was observed a single time. V and J are TRBV20-1 and TRBJ2-5; D gene ambiguous. The germline CDR1 and CDR2 sequences are DFQATT and SNEGSKA (reference sequence). Trimming took 2 bases from V and 4 from J, leaving 5 bases between them. This CDR3 region has 11 residues. CDR3 sequence: CSARQRETQYF. The CDR3 nucleotides read TGCAGTGCTAGACAGCGAGAGACCCAGTACTTC.

This sequence joins TRBV30 and TRBJ2-7; 11 bases fit TRBD1. The germline V gene has CDR1 GTSNPN and CDR2 SVGIG (reference sequence). The CDR3 has 15 residues. The junction had 5 bases not matched to a gene; V was cut back by 4 bases and J by 0 bases. CDR3: CAWTLDRGLSYEQYF. The CDR3, as DNA: TGTGCCTGGACCCTGGACAGGGGGCTCTCCTACGAGCAGTACTTC.

This clone has a handful of counts. V gene TRBV4-2 combines with J gene TRBJ2-7; D might be TRBD1 (6 bases). Trimming shortened V by 1 base and J by 0 bases, and 19 bases separated the two germline ends. The CDR3 covers 18 residues. The V gene's germline CDR1 is LGHNA and CDR2 YNFKEQ. The CDR3 spells CASSQAQGSNLLSYEQYF. CDR3 coding DNA: TGTGCCAGCAGCCAAGCACAGGGCAGCAATCTCCTCTCCTACGAGCAGTACTTC.

This clone was recorded a few times. The sample carries other DNA sequences with the same CDR3. This chain links TRBV30 with TRBJ1-1; D ambiguous. CDR3 length equals 12 residues. Germline CDR1 reads GTSNPN; CDR2 reads SVGIG (reference sequence). Trimming removed 4 bases at V and 1 base at J, with 7 bases between. In nucleotides, the CDR3 is TGTGCCTGGACAGGTGGGAACACTGAAGCTTTCTTT. Translation: CAWTGGNTEAFF.

This clone was seen a handful of times. The V gene is TRBV4-3, the J gene TRBJ1-2; the D is unclear. This CDR3 is 18 amino acids long. The germline V gene encodes CDR1 LGHNA and CDR2 YSLEER. Trimming left V 2 bases short and J 5 bases short, with 24 bases between. The CDR3 nucleotides read TGCGCCAGCAGCCAAAGTAGGTTTTTCGCCAGGACTTCGTATGGCTACACCTTC. This codes for CASSQSRFFARTSYGYTF.

This chain connects TRBV7-3 to TRBJ2-7; 7 bases agree with TRBD2. V lost 5 bases, J lost 4 bases, and 11 bases stayed unmatched. Germline CDR1 SGHTA, CDR2 FQGTGA. CDR3 length: 15 residues. The CDR3 sequence is CASSLGSSGTYEQYF. CDR3 DNA: TGTGCCAGCAGCCTCGGGTCTAGCGGCACTTACGAGCAGTACTTC.

This clone was recorded a few times. The chain has TRBV14 and TRBJ1-1, with D unclear. The V end lost 4 bases, the J end lost 6 bases, and 12 bases lay between the germline ends. The CDR3 has 13 amino acids. The germline V gene encodes CDR1 SGHDN and CDR2 FVKESK. In nucleotides, the CDR3 is TGTGCCAGCAGCCCCCGCGCTCAATCTGAAGCTTTCTTT. Protein: CASSPRAQSEAFF. The whole variable domain, remainder taken from reference TRBV14 and TRBJ1-1, is EAGVTQFPSHSVIEKGQTVTLRCDPISGHDNLYWYRRVMGKEIKFLLHFVKESKQDESGMPNNRFLAERTGGTYSTLKVQPAELEDSGVYFCASSPRAQSEAFFGQGTRLTVV.

This clone was observed a handful of times. V gene TRBV30 combines with J gene TRBJ1-5; D is uncertain. The CDR3 is made up of 14 amino acids. CDR1 and CDR2 from the germline V gene are GTSNPN and SVGIG (reference sequence). Trimming pared 0 bases from V and 4 bases from J, leaving 10 bases between. CDR3 amino acids: CAWSVSRLNQPQHF. The DNA for the CDR3 is TGTGCCTGGAGTGTGAGCAGGCTTAATCAGCCCCAGCATTTT.

This clone was counted between two and nine times. The chain joins TRBV7-2 to TRBJ1-6, with D maybe TRBD1 (5 bases). Germline assignment: CDR1 SGHTA and CDR2 FQGNSA. The CDR3 runs to 17 residues. V was pared by 2 bases and J by 10 bases, with 21 bases between. The CDR3 region has the DNA TGTGCCAGCAGCTTAAGGTTGGAAAGGACACAAGAGTCACCCCTCCACTTT. Protein product: CASSLRLERTQESPLHF.

V and J are TRBV5-4 and TRBJ2-7; D unresolved. This CDR3 is built from 10 residues. Trimming took 9 bases from V and 6 from J, leaving 10 bases between them. Germline-derived CDR1 and CDR2 are SGHNT and YYREEE (reference sequence). The CDR3: CATHTCEQYF. The CDR3 bases are TGTGCCACTCATACTTGCGAGCAGTACTTC.

The chain has TRBV6-5 and TRBJ2-1; 8 bases are shared with TRBD1. In germline, CDR1 is MNHEY, CDR2 SVGAGI. This CDR3 has 15 residues. V dropped 3 bases and J dropped 5; count of bases not matched to a gene: 6. The CDR3 reads CASSYTGGSNNEQFF. The DNA for the CDR3 is TGTGCCAGCAGTTATACAGGGGGTTCTAACAATGAGCAGTTCTTC.

J is TRBJ2-3 and V is TRBV7-2, with TRBD2 identical over 9 bases. Germline V CDR1 and CDR2: SGHTA, FQGNSA. CDR3 length: 16 amino acids. J was trimmed by 4 bases and V by 2 bases; bases with no gene match: 7. The CDR3 here is CASSLHLSGRADTQYF. Written as DNA, the CDR3 is TGTGCCAGCAGCTTACACCTTAGCGGGAGAGCAGATACGCAGTATTTT.

In its sample, this clone was seen a few times. This rearrangement joins TRBV30 to TRBJ1-4; TRBD1 is a possible D gene (6 bases). The CDR3 length is 14 residues. Trimming cost V 0 bases and J 6 bases, with 11 bases left between them. Germline V gene lookup returns CDR1 GTSNPN and CDR2 SVGIG (reference sequence). The CDR3 bases are TGTGCCTGGAGTGTACGGGGGGCTCATGAAAAACTGTTTTTT. Encoded protein: CAWSVRGAHEKLFF.

This clone showed up just a few times. The chain combines TRBV4-2 with TRBJ2-2; the D gene is possibly TRBD2 (5 bases). This CDR3 has 15 amino acids. V lost 1 base and J 4 bases, leaving 10 bases between the germline ends. Germline V gene sequence: CDR1 LGHNA, CDR2 YNFKEQ. The CDR3 bases are TGTGCCAGCAGCCAAGGCGAGAGGGCCACCGGGGAGCTGTTTTTT. Residues: CASSQGERATGELFF.

This clone occurred a few times. The V call is TRBV19, the J call TRBJ2-7; TRBD1 matches 10 bases. The germline V gene has CDR1 LNHDA and CDR2 SQIVND (reference sequence). The CDR3 totals 15 residues. Losses at the gene ends were 5 bases for V and 4 bases for J; bases not matched to a gene: 8. The DNA for the CDR3 is TGTGCCAGTAGTGACCGGGACAGGGGAGGTTACGAGCAGTACTTC. Protein: CASSDRDRGGYEQYF.

The rearrangement uses TRBV6-5 and TRBJ2-7, with 9 bases identical to TRBD1. Germline V gives CDR1 MNHEY, CDR2 SVGAGI. V gave up 7 bases and J gave up 5 bases; unmatched junction bases: 9. The CDR3 covers 14 residues. CDR3 in DNA: TGTGCCAGCACCCGGGACAGGGCCCTTAACGAGCAGTACTTC. Translated, it gives CASTRDRALNEQYF.

A few counts support this clone. The CDR3 protein is CASSQMGLAAYNEQFF. CDR3 in DNA: TGCGCCAGCAGCCAAATGGGACTAGCGGCATACAATGAGCAGTTCTTC. V usage is TRBV4-1 and J usage is TRBJ2-1; TRBD2 agrees at 11 bases. Germline CDR1 is MGHRA and CDR2 is YSYEKL. The V segment lost 2 bases and the J segment 4 bases; nucleotides outside the gene matches: 4. This CDR3 has 16 amino acids.

This clone was observed a handful of times. The gene calls are TRBV9 and TRBJ2-1, with unresolved D. CDR3 length: 16 amino acids. V lost 3 bases to trimming and J lost 0 bases, with 13 bases between them. The germline gives CDR1 SGDLS, CDR2 YYNGEE. The CDR3 DNA reads TGTGCCAGCAGCGCGAAGGTACAGAACTCCTACAATGAGCAGTTCTTC. Translating it yields CASSAKVQNSYNEQFF.